This TCR beta chain was obtained from a study of shared clonotypes between healthy human individuals. The run depth of the assay was deep. Sequenced by immunoSEQ multiplex PCR; TCRdb stores in-frame clones only, minus some. The data hold a few million clones, with about 93% observed a single time. This clone was observed a single time. Terminally differentiated effector memory CD45RA+ cells were excluded by CCR7 positive selection of CD45RO-negative cells. Germline lookup yields CDR1 SGHVS and CDR2 FQNEAQ. The CDR3 contains 18 residues. V was shortened by 1 base and J by 8 bases, with 26 bases between the two germline ends.

The genes are TRBV7-8 and TRBJ1-2; TRBD1 might be the D (6 bases). This receptor was obtained from a man between 18 and 29 years old in good health. Some clones in this sample may be carry-over from other donors' samples. The sample taken for sequencing was naive CD8+ T cells from PBMCs. The CDR3 nucleotides read TGTGCCAGCAGCTTAGATCGGTTTGGCGCGGACAGCTTATCCGGCTACACCTTC. As protein: CASSLDRFGADSLSGYTF. The variable domain in full, with the rest retrieved from reference TRBV7-8 and TRBJ1-2, is GAGVSQSPRYKVAKRGQDVALRCDPISGHVSLFWYQQALGQGPEFLTYFQNEAQLDKSGLPSDRFFAERPEGSVSTLKIQRTQQEDSAVYLCASSLDRFGADSLSGYTFGSGTRLTVV.